The entry below gives a single TCR beta chain sequence along with its context. This sample was taken from a study of blood T cell repertoires in COVID-19. Trimming left V 2 bases short and J 7 bases short, with 5 bases between. The CDR3 contains 11 residues. Per the authors' pipeline: Amplified reference gene primers provided the basis for estimating nucleated cell counts. Data came from immunoSEQ multiplex PCR; TCRdb stores just in-frame clones and leaves some out. The DNA gave D and trimming, while V, J and clone size come from that table. Of fewer than 250,000 clones listed, 80% to 90% are singletons.

Source material: peripheral blood. The chain employs TRBV12-3 or TRBV12-4 and TRBJ1-2; tentative D call: TRBD1 (5 bases). This sequence was found in a man between 35 and 55 years old with acute or convalescent COVID-19. The DNA of the CDR3 is TGTGCCAGCAGTTTAAGGGGTGGCTACACCTTC. Its translation is CASSLRGGYTF.